This TCR beta chain stems from a study of beta chain features in type 1 diabetes. Trimming removed 6 bases from V and 2 bases from J; junction bases left unmatched: 1. The germline V gene encodes CDR1 LNHDA and CDR2 SQIVND (reference sequence). The CDR3 consists of 13 residues. Of the isolated RNA, all was reverse transcribed, and so the sequenced material was expressed TCRB transcripts. Libraries were prepared by immunoSEQ multiplex PCR; TCRdb keeps only in-frame clonotypes and omits some of them. The sample gives hundreds of thousands of clones, 15% to 19% of which show up once; 0.093% is in the top ten. This clone was seen at least ten times.

This TCR derives from a man between 18 and 35 years old in good health. Sequenced sample: naive CD4+ T cells from blood. The J gene is TRBJ2-3, the V gene TRBV19, with 8 bases aligning to TRBD2. The CDR3 here is CASRRGATDTQYF. The CDR3 DNA reads TGTGCCAGTAGGCGGGGGGCCACAGATACGCAGTATTTT.